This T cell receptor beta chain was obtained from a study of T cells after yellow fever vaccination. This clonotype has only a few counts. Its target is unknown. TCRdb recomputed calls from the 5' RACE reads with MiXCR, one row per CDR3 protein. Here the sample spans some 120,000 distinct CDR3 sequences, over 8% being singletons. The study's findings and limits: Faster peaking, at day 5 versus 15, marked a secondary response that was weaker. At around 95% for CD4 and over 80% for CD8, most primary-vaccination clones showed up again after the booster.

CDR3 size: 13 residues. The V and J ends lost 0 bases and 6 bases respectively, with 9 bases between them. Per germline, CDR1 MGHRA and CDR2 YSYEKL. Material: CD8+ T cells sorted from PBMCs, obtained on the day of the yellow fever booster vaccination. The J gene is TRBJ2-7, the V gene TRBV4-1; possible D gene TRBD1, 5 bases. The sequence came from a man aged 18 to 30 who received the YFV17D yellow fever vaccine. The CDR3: CASSQDIQGEQYF. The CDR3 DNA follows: TGCGCCAGCAGCCAAGATATCCAGGGCGAGCAGTACTTC.